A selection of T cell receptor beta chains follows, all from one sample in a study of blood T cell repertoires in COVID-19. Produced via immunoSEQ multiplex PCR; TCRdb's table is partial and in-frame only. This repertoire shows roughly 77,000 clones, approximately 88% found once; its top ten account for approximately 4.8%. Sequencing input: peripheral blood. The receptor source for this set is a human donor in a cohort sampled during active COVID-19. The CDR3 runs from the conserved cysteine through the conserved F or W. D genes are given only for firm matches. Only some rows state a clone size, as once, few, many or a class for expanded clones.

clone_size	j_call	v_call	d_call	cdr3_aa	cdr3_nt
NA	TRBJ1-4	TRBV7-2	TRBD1	CASSLSPGTANEKLFF	TGTGCCAGCAGCTTATCTCCCGGGACAGCTAATGAAAAACTGTTTTTT
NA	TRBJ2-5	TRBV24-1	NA	CATSDRLGGMETQYF	TGTGCCACCAGTGATCGGCTAGGGGGAATGGAGACCCAGTACTTC
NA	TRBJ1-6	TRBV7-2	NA	CASSLLRTGSRVRPLHF	TGTGCCAGCAGCTTACTCCGGACGGGGTCTAGAGTTAGGCCCCTCCACTTT
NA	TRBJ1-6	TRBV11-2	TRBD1	CASTGQGNSPLHF	TGTGCCAGCACCGGACAGGGGAACTCACCCCTCCACTTT
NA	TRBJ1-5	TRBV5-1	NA	CASSLQGGNQPQHF	TGCGCCAGCAGCTTACAGGGAGGCAATCAGCCCCAGCATTTT
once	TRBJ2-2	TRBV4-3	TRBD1	CASRGQGNTGELFF	TGCGCCAGCAGGGGACAGGGGAACACCGGGGAGCTGTTTTTT
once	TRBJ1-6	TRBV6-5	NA	CASSPTAFDSPLHF	TGTGCCAGCAGTCCGACAGCCTTTGATTCACCCCTCCACTTT
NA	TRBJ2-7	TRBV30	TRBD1	CAWSVEGAVSYEQYF	TGTGCCTGGAGTGTAGAGGGGGCGGTATCCTACGAGCAGTACTTC
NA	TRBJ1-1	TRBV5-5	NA	CASSLASGEAFF	TGTGCCAGCAGCTTGGCCTCGGGTGAAGCTTTCTTT
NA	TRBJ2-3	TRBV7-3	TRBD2	CASSLAGGSTDTQYF	TGTGCCAGCAGCTTAGCGGGGGGGAGCACAGATACGCAGTATTTT
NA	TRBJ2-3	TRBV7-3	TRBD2	CASSTSAGDTDTQYF	TGTGCCAGCAGCACATCGGCGGGAGACACAGATACGCAGTATTTT
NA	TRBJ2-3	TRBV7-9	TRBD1	CASSRQGADTQYF	TGTGCCAGCAGCCGGCAGGGGGCCGATACGCAGTATTTT
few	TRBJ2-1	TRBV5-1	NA	CASSLQLNNEQFF	TGCGCCAGCAGCTTGCAACTAAACAATGAGCAGTTCTTC
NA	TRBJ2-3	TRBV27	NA	CASSLFGGNADTQYF	TGTGCCAGCAGTTTATTTGGGGGGAACGCAGATACGCAGTATTTT
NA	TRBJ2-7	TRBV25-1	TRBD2	CASSEVLAASYEQYF	TGTGCCAGCAGTGAAGTACTAGCGGCGTCCTACGAGCAGTACTTC
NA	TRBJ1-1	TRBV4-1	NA	CASSQEVQAGFGSEAFF	TGCGCCAGCAGCCAAGAGGTCCAGGCGGGGTTTGGGAGTGAAGCTTTCTTT
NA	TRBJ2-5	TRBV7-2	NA	CASSLSGEETQYF	TGTGCCAGCAGCTTATCGGGGGAGGAGACCCAGTACTTC
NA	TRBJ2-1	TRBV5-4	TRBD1	CASSRRGQGVPNEQFF	TGTGCCAGCAGCCGGCGGGGACAGGGGGTTCCGAATGAGCAGTTCTTC
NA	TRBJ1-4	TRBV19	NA	CASSVTGSTNEKLFF	TGTGCCAGTAGTGTAACGGGGTCTACTAATGAAAAACTGTTTTTT
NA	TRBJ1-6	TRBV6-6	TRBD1	CASSYAGQGDSPLHF	TGTGCCAGCAGTTACGCCGGACAGGGAGATTCACCCCTCCACTTT
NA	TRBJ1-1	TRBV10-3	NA	CAISDEGKRGSTEAFF	TGTGCCATCAGTGACGAAGGAAAAAGGGGTAGCACTGAAGCTTTCTTT
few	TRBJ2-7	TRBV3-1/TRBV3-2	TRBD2	CASSQAVAGVGYEQYF	TGTGCCAGCAGCCAAGCCGTAGCGGGAGTAGGGTACGAGCAGTACTTC
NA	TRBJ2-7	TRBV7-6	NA	CASRQIVGHEQYF	TGTGCCAGCAGACAAATCGTTGGGCACGAGCAGTACTTC
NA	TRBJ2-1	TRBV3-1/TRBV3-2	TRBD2	CASSQELAGNNEQFF	TGTGCCAGCAGCCAAGAGCTAGCGGGGAACAATGAGCAGTTCTTC
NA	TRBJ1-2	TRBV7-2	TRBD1	CASSLTTGTGDGYTF	TGTGCCAGCAGCTTAACCACCGGGACAGGGGATGGCTACACCTTC
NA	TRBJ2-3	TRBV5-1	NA	CASRGGGRPTDTQYF	TGCGCCAGCAGAGGGGGGGGGCGCCCCACAGATACGCAGTATTTT
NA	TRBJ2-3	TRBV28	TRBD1	CASSLGRGREFWTQYF	TGTGCCAGCAGTTTAGGCAGGGGGCGGGAATTTTGGACGCAGTATTTT
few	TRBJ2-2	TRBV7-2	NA	CASSFGGANTGELFF	TGTGCCAGCAGCTTCGGCGGGGCGAACACCGGGGAGCTGTTTTTT
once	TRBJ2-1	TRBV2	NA	CASIGVLVVNEQFF	TGTGCCAGCATAGGGGTCCTAGTTGTTAATGAGCAGTTCTTC
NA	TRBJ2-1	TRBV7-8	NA	CASSLREDSSYNEQFF	TGTGCCAGCAGCTTACGCGAGGACAGCTCCTACAATGAGCAGTTCTTC
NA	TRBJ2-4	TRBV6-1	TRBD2	CASSGRTLSGGTAKNIQYF	TGTGCCAGCAGTGGCCGGACCCTGTCGGGGGGAACGGCCAAAAACATTCAGTACTTC
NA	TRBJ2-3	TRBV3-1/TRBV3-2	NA	CASSQDHPWADTQYF	TGTGCCAGCAGCCAAGATCATCCCTGGGCGGATACGCAGTATTTT
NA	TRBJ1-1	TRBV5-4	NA	CASSPGGGPPNTEAFF	TGTGCCAGCAGCCCCGGGGGGGGGCCCCCGAACACTGAAGCTTTCTTT
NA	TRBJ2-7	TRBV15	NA	CATSRGRGTSYEQYF	TGTGCCACCAGCAGGGGGAGGGGGACCTCCTACGAGCAGTACTTC
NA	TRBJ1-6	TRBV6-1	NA	CASSESRRANLHF	TGTGCCAGCAGTGAATCAAGGAGAGCCAACCTCCACTTT
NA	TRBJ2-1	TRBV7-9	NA	CASSDGSGFSYNEQFF	TGTGCCAGCAGCGATGGAAGCGGGTTCTCCTACAATGAGCAGTTCTTC
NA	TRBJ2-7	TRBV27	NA	CASSLSSRGTYEQYF	TGTGCCAGCAGTTTGTCATCAAGGGGGACCTACGAGCAGTACTTC
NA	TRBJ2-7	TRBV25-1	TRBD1	CASSDRQGRYEQYF	TGTGCCAGCAGTGACAGACAGGGCCGCTACGAGCAGTACTTC
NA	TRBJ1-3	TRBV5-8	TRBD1	CASSRTLIQGISGNTIYF	TGTGCCAGCAGCCGAACCCTCATACAGGGGATCTCTGGAAACACCATATATTTT
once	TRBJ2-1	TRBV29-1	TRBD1	CSVEVGQGRNEQFF	TGCAGCGTTGAAGTTGGACAGGGGAGGAATGAGCAGTTCTTC